This entry lists 14 T cell receptor beta chains sequenced from one sample in a study of T cell responses to AZD1222 COVID-19 vaccine. Repertoires were generated with immunoSEQ multiplex PCR, while TCRdb's copy carries only in-frame clones and drops some. This table has over 45,000 clones, 89% appearing once. This specimen was peripheral blood, taken on day 0 of AZD1222 vaccination. The receptors shown here come from an adult in good health.

The V and J genes are TRBV5-1 and TRBJ2-7, with D unresolved. The CDR3 has 13 amino acids. The V gene lost 3 bases and the J gene lost 1 base, with 8 bases spanning the gap. Looked up from germline, CDR1 is SGHRS and CDR2 is YFSETQ. The CDR3 DNA sequence: TGCGCCAGCAGCTCGAGTGGTTCCTACGAGCAGTACTTC. Amino acids: CASSSSGSYEQYF.

The J gene is TRBJ2-7, the V gene TRBV30, with 7 bases lining up with TRBD2. In germline, CDR1 is GTSNPN, CDR2 SVGIG (reference sequence). J gave up 3 bases and V 2 bases, and 7 bases lay outside the gene matches. The CDR3 runs 14 residues. The CDR3 spells CAWSPAGAYYEQYF. The DNA for the CDR3 is TGTGCCTGGAGTCCGGCGGGAGCATACTACGAGCAGTACTTC.

The chain joins TRBV3-1 (or the pseudogene TRBV3-2) to TRBJ2-1; 7 nucleotides line up with TRBD1. The germline V gene has CDR1 LGHDT and CDR2 YNNKEL (reference sequence). With 1 base clipped from V and 15 bases from J, the junction kept 12 bases outside the gene matches. The CDR3 is made up of 14 amino acids. The DNA of the CDR3 is TGTGCCAGCAGCCAAGCGATTTCGACAGGGAGATTGTTCTTC. Translating gives CASSQAISTGRLFF.

The chain uses TRBV7-9 and TRBJ1-1; TRBD1 agrees at 7 bases. Germline V gene lookup returns CDR1 SEHNR and CDR2 FQNEAQ (reference sequence). Trimming removed 2 bases from V and 3 bases from J; junction bases left unmatched: 6. The CDR3 extends over 15 amino acids. CDR3 DNA sequence: TGTGCCAGCAGCTTACCGACAGGGTGGCACACTGAAGCTTTCTTT. Encoded protein: CASSLPTGWHTEAFF.

The table lists this clone with a count of one. V gene TRBV5-1 combines with J gene TRBJ1-6; the match to TRBD1 covers 8 bases. After removal of 2 bases from V and 9 bases from J, the junction contained 7 bases not matched to a gene. From germline, CDR1 is SGHRS and CDR2 YFSETQ. The length of the CDR3 is 15 residues. The CDR3 spells CASSFTGGDISPLHF. CDR3 nucleotide sequence: TGCGCCAGCAGCTTCACAGGGGGGGATATTTCACCCCTCCACTTT.

The gene calls are TRBV21-1 and TRBJ1-5. TRBV21-1 is labeled a pseudogene. CDR3 length: 15 amino acids. This CDR3 is CASSKDGGKDQPQHF. The DNA of the CDR3 is TGTGCCAGCAGCAAAGATGGGGGGAAGGATCAGCCCCAGCATTTT.

CDR3 in DNA: TGTGCCAGCAGCTTGACGAGGGCACCTGGAAACACCATATATTTT. The encoded protein is CASSLTRAPGNTIYF. This chain connects TRBV13 to TRBJ1-3; D is uncertain. Germline assignment: CDR1 PRHDT and CDR2 FYEKMQ (reference sequence). The CDR3 loop spans 15 amino acids. Trimming stripped 3 bases from V and 2 bases from J, with 11 bases between. Filled out from reference TRBV13 and TRBJ1-3, the complete variable domain reads AAGVIQSPRHLIKEKRETATLKCYPIPRHDTVYWYQQGPGQDPQFLISFYEKMQSDKGSIPDRFSAQQFSDYHSELNMSSLELGDSALYFCASSLTRAPGNTIYFGEGSWLTVV.

The V call is TRBV7-3, the J call TRBJ2-2, with D hard to call. There are 15 residues in the CDR3. Trimming stripped 1 base from V and 3 bases from J, with 9 bases between. From germline, CDR1 is SGHTA and CDR2 FQGTGA. Written as DNA, the CDR3 is TGTGCCAGCAGCTTAAGGGCAGACCACACCGGGGAGCTGTTTTTT. This codes for CASSLRADHTGELFF.

The chain uses TRBV5-4 and TRBJ2-7, with 7 bases matching TRBD1. CDR3 length: 15 residues. Germline CDR1 and CDR2: SGHNT and YYREEE (reference sequence). The V segment lost 4 bases and the J segment 4 bases; nucleotides outside the gene matches: 11. CDR3 sequence reads: CASSAKTGSGYEQYF. The DNA for the CDR3 is TGTGCCAGCAGCGCGAAGACAGGGTCTGGATACGAGCAGTACTTC.

J is TRBJ1-2 and V is TRBV28, with D possibly TRBD1 on 6 matching bases. In germline, CDR1 is MDHEN, CDR2 SYDVKM. V was shortened by 5 bases and J by 5 bases, with 18 bases between the two germline ends. The CDR3 has 15 residues. The CDR3 coding sequence is TGTGCCAGCAGTGTAGGCAACAGGGTTGGGTATGGCTACACCTTC. It specifies CASSVGNRVGYGYTF.

The chain carries TRBV25-1 and TRBJ2-2; 7 bases agree with TRBD2. The CDR3 length is 17 residues. The V gene's germline CDR1 is MGHDK and CDR2 SYGVNS. V trimming: 1 base; J trimming: 3 bases; junction bases outside the gene matches: 8. CDR3 nucleotide sequence: TGTGCCAGCAGTGAATCTGTCCTAGCGGACTACACCGGGGAGCTGTTTTTT. Translating gives CASSESVLADYTGELFF.

The rearrangement links TRBV6-5 to TRBJ2-1; D is uncertain. Germline lookup yields CDR1 MNHEY and CDR2 SVGAGI. V lost 6 bases to trimming and J lost 8 bases, with 17 bases between them. This CDR3 has 14 residues. The CDR3 sequence: CASSREVGNDEQFF. DNA of the CDR3: TGTGCCAGCAGCCGAGAAGTGGGTAACGATGAGCAGTTCTTC.

This rearrangement joins TRBV19 to TRBJ1-2, with D perhaps TRBD1 (6 bases). The V gene lost 3 bases and the J gene lost 7 bases, with 15 bases spanning the gap. The CDR3 covers 14 residues. Germline CDR1 and CDR2: LNHDA and SQIVND (reference sequence). CDR3 sequence reads: CASSIRGLFGGYTF. Here the CDR3 DNA reads TGTGCCAGTAGTATCCGGGGGCTGTTTGGTGGCTACACCTTC.

With respect to this clone: This sample also contains other DNA sequences that code for the same CDR3. The chain links TRBV19 to TRBJ1-2; the match to TRBD1 covers 10 bases. This CDR3 has 13 residues. Germline loops: CDR1 LNHDA, CDR2 SQIVND (reference sequence). V lost 5 bases to trimming and J lost 8 bases; unmatched junction nucleotides: 5. The CDR3 DNA reads TGTGCCAGTAGTGACAGGGGGCGCAGGGGCTACACCTTC. It translates to CASSDRGRRGYTF.